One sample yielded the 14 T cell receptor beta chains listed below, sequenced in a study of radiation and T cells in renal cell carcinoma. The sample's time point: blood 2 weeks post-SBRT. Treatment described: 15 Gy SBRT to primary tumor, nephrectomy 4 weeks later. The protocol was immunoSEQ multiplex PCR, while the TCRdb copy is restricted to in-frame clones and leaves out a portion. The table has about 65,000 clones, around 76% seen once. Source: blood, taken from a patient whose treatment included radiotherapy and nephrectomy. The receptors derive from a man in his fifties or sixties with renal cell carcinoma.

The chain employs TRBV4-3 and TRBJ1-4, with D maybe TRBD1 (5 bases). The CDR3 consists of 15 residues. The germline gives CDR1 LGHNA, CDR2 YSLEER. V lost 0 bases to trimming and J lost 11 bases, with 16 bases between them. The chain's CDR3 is CASSQESRNGGKLFF. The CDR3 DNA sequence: TGCGCCAGCAGCCAAGAATCCAGGAATGGGGGGAAACTGTTTTTT.

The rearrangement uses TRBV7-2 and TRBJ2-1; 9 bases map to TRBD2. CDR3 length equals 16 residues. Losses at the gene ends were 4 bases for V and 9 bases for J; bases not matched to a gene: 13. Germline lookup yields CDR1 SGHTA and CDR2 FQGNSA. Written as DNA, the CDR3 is TGTGCCAGCAGCTCGTTAGCGGGGGCCATTACAGGTGAGCAGTTCTTC. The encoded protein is CASSSLAGAITGEQFF.

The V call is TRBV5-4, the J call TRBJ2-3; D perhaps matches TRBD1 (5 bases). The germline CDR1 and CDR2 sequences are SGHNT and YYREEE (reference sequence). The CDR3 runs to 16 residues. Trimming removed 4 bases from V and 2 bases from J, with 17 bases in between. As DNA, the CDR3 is TGTGCCAGCAGCCAGGGCTTTTACGTAGACACAGATACGCAGTATTTT. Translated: CASSQGFYVDTDTQYF.

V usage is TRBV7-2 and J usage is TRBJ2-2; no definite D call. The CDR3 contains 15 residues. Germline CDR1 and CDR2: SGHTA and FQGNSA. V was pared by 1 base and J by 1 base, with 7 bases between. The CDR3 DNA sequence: TGTGCCAGCAGCTTAGGATCTGGGAACACCGGGGAGCTGTTTTTT. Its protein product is CASSLGSGNTGELFF. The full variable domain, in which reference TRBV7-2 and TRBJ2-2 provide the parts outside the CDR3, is GAGVSQSPSNKVTEKGKDVELRCDPISGHTALYWYRQSLGQGLEFLIYFQGNSAPDKSGLPSDRFSAERTGGSVSTLTIQRTQQEDSAVYLCASSLGSGNTGELFFGEGSRLTVL.

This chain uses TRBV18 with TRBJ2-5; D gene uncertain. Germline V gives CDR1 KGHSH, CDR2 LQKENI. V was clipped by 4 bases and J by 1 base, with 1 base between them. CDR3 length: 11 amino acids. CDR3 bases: TGTGCCAGCTCACTCCAAGAGACCCAGTACTTC. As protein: CASSLQETQYF.

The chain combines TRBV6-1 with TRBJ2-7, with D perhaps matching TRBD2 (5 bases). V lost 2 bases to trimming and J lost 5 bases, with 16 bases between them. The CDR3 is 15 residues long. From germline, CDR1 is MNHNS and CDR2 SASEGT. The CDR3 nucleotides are TGTGCCAGCAGTGAATTGGTAGGGAGCGAGAACGAGCAGTACGTC. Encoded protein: CASSELVGSENEQYV.

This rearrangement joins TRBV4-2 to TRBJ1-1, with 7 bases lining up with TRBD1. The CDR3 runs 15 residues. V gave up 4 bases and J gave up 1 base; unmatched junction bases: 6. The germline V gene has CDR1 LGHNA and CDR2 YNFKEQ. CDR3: CASSLSRDRNTEAFF. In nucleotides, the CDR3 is TGTGCCAGCAGCCTGTCCCGGGACAGGAACACTGAAGCTTTCTTT.

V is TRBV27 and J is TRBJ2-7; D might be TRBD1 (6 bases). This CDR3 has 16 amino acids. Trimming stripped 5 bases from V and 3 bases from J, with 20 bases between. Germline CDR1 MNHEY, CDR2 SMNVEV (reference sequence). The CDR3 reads CASSTRQVATLYEQYF. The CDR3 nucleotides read TGTGCCAGCAGTACCAGACAGGTGGCCACCCTCTACGAGCAGTACTTC.

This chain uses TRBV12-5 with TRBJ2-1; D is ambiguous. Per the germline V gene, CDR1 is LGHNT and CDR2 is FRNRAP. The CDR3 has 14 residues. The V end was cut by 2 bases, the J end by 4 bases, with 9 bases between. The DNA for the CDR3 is TGTGCTAGTGGTTTGACTACCGAGTACAATGAGCAGTTCTTC. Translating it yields CASGLTTEYNEQFF. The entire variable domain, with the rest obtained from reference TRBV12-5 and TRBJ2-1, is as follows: DARVTQTPRHKVTEMGQEVTMRCQPILGHNTVFWYRQTMMQGLELLAYFRNRAPLDDSGMPKDRFSAEMPDATLATLKIQPSEPRDSAVYFCASGLTTEYNEQFFGPGTRLTVL.

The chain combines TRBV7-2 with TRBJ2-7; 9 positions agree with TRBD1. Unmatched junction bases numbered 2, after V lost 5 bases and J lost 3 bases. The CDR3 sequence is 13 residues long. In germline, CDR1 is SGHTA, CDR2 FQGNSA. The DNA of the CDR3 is TGTGCCAGCAGCCGGGACAGGGTCTACGAGCAGTACTTC. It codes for CASSRDRVYEQYF.

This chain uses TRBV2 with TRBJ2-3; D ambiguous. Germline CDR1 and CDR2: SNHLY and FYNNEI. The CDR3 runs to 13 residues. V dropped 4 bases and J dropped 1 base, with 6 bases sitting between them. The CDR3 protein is CASSVTRTDTQYF. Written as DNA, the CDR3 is TGTGCCAGCAGTGTGACACGCACAGATACGCAGTATTTT. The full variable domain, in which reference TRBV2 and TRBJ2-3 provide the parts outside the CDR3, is EPEVTQTPSHQVTQMGQEVILRCVPISNHLYFYWYRQILGQKVEFLVSFYNNEISEKSEIFDDQFSVERPDGSNFTLKIRSTKLEDSAMYFCASSVTRTDTQYFGPGTRLTVL.

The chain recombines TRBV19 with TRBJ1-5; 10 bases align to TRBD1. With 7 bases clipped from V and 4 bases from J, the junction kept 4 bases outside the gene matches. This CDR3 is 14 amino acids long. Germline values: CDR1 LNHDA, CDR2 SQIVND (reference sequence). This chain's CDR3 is CASTTGQGNQPQHF. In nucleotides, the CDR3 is TGTGCCAGTACCACGGGACAGGGGAATCAGCCCCAGCATTTT.

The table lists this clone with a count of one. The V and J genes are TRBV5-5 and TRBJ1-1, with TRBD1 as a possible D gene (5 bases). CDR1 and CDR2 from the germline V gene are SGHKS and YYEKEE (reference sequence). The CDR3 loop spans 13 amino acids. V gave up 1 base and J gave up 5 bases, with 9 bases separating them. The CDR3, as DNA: TGTGCCAGCAGCTTGTCCAGGGAAACTGAAGCTTTCTTT. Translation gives CASSLSRETEAFF.

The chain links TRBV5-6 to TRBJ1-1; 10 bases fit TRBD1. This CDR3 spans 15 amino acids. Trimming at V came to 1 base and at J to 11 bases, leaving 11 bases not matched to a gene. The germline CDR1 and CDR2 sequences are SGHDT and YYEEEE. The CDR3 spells CASSLMVDRGFEAFF. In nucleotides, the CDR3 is TGTGCCAGCAGCTTGATGGTGGACAGGGGGTTTGAGGCTTTCTTT.